The clone carrying this T cell receptor (beta chain) has at least ten counts. This sample was taken from a study of T cells in Graves' hyperthyroidism and ophthalmopathy. RNA transcripts were the template for amplifying TCR beta CDR3 regions. The HTBI primer set served for first-round RT-PCR of the TCR CDR3. TCRdb reprocessed the multiplex PCR reads via MiXCR and lists one record per CDR3 protein. The repertoire consists of around 340,000 distinct CDR3 sequences, with around a sixth occurring once and the leading ten covering about 16%. From approximately 9.3 ml of fresh peripheral blood, PBMCs were isolated. V dropped 5 bases and J dropped 3 bases, with 13 bases sitting between them. The CDR3 has 14 residues. Germline V gene data show CDR1 as PRHDT and CDR2 as FYEKMQ (reference sequence).

Sequencing input: blood. This chain connects TRBV13 to TRBJ2-5; perhaps TRBD2 as D (6 bases). The TCR was taken from a woman between 40 and 55 years old with Graves' ophthalmopathy. CDR3 nucleotide sequence: TGTGCCAGCAGCGAAAGACTAGTGGAAGAGACCCAGTACTTC. This encodes CASSERLVEETQYF.